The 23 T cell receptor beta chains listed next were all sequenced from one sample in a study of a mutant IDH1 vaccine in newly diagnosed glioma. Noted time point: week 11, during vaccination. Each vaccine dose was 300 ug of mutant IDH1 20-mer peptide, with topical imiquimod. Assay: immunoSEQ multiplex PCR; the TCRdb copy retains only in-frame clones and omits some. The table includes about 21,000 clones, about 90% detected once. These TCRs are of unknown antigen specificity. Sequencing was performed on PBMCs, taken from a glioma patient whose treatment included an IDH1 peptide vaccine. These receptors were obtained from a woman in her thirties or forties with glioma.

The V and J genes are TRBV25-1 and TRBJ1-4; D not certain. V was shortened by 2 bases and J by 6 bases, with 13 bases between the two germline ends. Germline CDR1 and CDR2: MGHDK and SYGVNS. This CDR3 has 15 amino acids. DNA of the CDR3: TGTGCCAGCAGTGAACGAGATCAAGGGCATGAAAAACTGTTTTTT. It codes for CASSERDQGHEKLFF.

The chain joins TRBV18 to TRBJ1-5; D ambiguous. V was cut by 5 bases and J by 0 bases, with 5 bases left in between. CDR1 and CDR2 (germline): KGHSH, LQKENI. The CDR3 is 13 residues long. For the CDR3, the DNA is TGTGCCAGCTCATCCTATAGCAATCAGCCCCAGCATTTT. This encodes CASSSYSNQPQHF.

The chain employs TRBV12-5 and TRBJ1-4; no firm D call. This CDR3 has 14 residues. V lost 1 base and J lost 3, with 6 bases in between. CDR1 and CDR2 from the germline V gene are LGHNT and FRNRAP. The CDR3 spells CASGLGSSNEKLFF. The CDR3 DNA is TGTGCTAGTGGTTTGGGCAGCTCTAATGAAAAACTGTTTTTT. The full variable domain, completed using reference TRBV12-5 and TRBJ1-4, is DARVTQTPRHKVTEMGQEVTMRCQPILGHNTVFWYRQTMMQGLELLAYFRNRAPLDDSGMPKDRFSAEMPDATLATLKIQPSEPRDSAVYFCASGLGSSNEKLFFGSGTQLSVL.

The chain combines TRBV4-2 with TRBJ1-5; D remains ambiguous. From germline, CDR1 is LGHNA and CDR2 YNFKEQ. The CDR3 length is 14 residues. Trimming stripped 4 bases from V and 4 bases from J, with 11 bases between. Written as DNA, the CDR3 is TGTGCCAGCAGCCCTCGACAAGTGAATCAGCCCCAGCATTTT. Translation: CASSPRQVNQPQHF.

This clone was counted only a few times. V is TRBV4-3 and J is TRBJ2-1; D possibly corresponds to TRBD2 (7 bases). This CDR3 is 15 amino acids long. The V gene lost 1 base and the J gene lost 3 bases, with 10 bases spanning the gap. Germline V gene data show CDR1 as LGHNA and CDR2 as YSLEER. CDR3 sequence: CASSQGGGLYNEQFF. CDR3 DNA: TGCGCCAGCAGCCAAGGGGGGGGGCTCTACAATGAGCAGTTCTTC.

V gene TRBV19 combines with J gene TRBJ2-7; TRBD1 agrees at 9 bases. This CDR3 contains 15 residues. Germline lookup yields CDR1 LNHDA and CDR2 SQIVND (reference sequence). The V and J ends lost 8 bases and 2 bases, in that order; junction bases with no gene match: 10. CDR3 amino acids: CASSAGTGSAYEQYF. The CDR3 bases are TGTGCCAGTTCCGCGGGGACAGGGAGCGCCTACGAGCAGTACTTC. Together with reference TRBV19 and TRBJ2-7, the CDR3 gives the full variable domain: DGGITQSPKYLFRKEGQNVTLSCEQNLNHDAMYWYRQDPGQGLRLIYYSQIVNDFQKGDIAEGYSVSREKKESFPLTVTSAQKNPTAFYLCASSAGTGSAYEQYFGPGTRLTVT.

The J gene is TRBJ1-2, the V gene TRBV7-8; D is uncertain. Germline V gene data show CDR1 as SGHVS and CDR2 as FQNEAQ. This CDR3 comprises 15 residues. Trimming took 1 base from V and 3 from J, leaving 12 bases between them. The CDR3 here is CASSLVLGSDYGYTF. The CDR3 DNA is TGTGCCAGCAGCTTAGTGTTGGGATCTGACTATGGCTACACCTTC.

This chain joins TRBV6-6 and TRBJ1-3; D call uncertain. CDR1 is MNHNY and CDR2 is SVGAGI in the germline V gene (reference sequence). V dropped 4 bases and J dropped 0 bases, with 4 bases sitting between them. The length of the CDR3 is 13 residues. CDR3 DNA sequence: TGTGCCAGCAGTTGGATCTCTGGAAACACCATATATTTT. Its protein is CASSWISGNTIYF.

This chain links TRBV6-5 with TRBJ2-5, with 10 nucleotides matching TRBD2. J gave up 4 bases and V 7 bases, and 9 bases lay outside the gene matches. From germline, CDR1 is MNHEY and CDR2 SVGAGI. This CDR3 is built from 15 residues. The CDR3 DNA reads TGTGCCAGCACCACCCTGTTAGCGGGGGGAGAGACCCAGTACTTC. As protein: CASTTLLAGGETQYF.

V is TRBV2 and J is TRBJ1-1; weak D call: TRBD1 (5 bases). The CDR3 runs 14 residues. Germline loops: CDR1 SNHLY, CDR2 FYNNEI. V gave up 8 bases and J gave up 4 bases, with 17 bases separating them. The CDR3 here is CASADPRGSTEAFF. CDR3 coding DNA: TGTGCCAGCGCCGACCCCCGGGGGAGCACTGAAGCTTTCTTT.

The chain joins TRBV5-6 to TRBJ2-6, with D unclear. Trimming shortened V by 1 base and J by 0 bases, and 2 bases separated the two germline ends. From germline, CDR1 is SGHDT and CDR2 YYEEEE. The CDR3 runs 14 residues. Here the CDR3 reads CASSLLSGANVLTF. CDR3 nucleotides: TGTGCCAGCAGCTTGCTCTCTGGGGCCAACGTCCTGACTTTC.

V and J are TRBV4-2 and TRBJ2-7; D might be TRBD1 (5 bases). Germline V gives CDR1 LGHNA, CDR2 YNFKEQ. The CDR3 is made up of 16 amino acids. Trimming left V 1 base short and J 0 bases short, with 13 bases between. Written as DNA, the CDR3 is TGTGCCAGCAGCCAAGCGGCACAGGCGAGCTCCTACGAGCAGTACTTC. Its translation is CASSQAAQASSYEQYF.

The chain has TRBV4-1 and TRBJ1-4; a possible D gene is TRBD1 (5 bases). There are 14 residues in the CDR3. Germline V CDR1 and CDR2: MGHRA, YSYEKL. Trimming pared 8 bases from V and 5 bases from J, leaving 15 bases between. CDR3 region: CASGIRQTNEKLFF. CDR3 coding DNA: TGCGCCAGCGGAATAAGACAGACGAATGAAAAACTGTTTTTT.

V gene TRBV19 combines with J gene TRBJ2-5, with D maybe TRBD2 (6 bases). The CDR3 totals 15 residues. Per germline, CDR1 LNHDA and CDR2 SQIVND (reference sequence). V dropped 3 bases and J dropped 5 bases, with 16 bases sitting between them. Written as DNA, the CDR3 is TGTGCCAGTAGTATCTCCCGGGGGAGCGGGGAGACCCAGTACTTC. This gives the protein CASSISRGSGETQYF.

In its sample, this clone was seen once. The CDR3 here is CAWSVQGMNTEAFF. DNA for the CDR3: TGTGCCTGGAGTGTACAGGGAATGAACACTGAAGCTTTCTTT. V is TRBV30 and J is TRBJ1-1; weak D call: TRBD1 (6 bases). The germline V gene has CDR1 GTSNPN and CDR2 SVGIG (reference sequence). The CDR3 runs 14 residues. Trimming removed 0 bases from V and 0 bases from J, with 8 bases in between. The entire variable domain, with the rest obtained from reference TRBV30 and TRBJ1-1, is as follows: SQTIHQWPATLVQPVGSPLSLECTVEGTSNPNLYWYRQAAGRGLQLLFYSVGIGQISSEVPQNLSASRPQDRQFILSSKKLLLSDSGFYLCAWSVQGMNTEAFFGQGTRLTVV.

In nucleotides, the CDR3 is TGTGCCAGCAGCTTAGGGACAGACTATGGCTACACCTTC. Translation: CASSLGTDYGYTF. The V call is TRBV7-9, the J call TRBJ1-2; possibly TRBD1 for D (6 bases). CDR1 and CDR2 (germline): SEHNR, FQNEAQ (reference sequence). V lost 1 base and J lost 3, with 6 bases in between. The CDR3 has 13 residues.

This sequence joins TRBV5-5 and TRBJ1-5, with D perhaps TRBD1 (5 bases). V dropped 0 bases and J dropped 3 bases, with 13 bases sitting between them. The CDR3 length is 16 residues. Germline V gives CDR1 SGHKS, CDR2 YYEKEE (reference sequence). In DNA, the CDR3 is TGTGCCAGCAGCTTGGAGTTGGGACGGTACAATCAGCCCCAGCATTTT. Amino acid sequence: CASSLELGRYNQPQHF. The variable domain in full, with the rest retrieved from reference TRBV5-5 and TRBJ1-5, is DAGVTQSPTHLIKTRGQQVTLRCSPISGHKSVSWYQQVLGQGPQFIFQYYEKEERGRGNFPDRFSARQFPNYSSELNVNALLLGDSALYLCASSLELGRYNQPQHFGDGTRLSIL.

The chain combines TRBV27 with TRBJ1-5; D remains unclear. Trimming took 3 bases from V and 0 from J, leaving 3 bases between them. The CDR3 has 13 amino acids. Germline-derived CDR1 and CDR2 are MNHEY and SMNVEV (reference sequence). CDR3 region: CASSFNSNQPQHF. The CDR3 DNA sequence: TGTGCCAGCAGTTTCAATAGCAATCAGCCCCAGCATTTT.

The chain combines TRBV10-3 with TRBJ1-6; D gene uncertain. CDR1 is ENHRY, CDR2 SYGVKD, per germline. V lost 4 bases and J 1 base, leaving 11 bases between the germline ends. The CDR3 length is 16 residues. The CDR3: CAISGGIGSYNSPLHF. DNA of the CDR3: TGTGCCATCAGTGGGGGAATCGGGTCCTATAATTCACCCCTCCACTTT.

The chain's CDR3 is CASNRDGGTEAFF. In nucleotides, the CDR3 is TGTGCCAGCAACAGGGACGGGGGCACTGAAGCTTTCTTT. The rearrangement links TRBV7-9 to TRBJ1-1, with D perhaps matching TRBD1 (6 bases). Germline CDR1 SEHNR, CDR2 FQNEAQ (reference sequence). This CDR3 has 13 amino acids. The V gene lost 7 bases and the J gene lost 4 bases, with 13 bases spanning the gap.

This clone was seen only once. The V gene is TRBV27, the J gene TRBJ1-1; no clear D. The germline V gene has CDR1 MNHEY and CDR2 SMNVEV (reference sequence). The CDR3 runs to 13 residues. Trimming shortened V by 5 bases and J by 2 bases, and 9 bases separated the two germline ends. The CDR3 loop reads CASSPWANTEAFF. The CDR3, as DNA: TGTGCCAGCAGTCCTTGGGCAAACACTGAAGCTTTCTTT.

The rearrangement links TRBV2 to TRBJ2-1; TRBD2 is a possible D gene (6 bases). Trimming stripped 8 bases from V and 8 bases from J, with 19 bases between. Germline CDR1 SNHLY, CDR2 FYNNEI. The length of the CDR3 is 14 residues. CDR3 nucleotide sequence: TGTGCCAGCCGGGGGAGAGGGACTGGGGATGAGCAGTTCTTC. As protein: CASRGRGTGDEQFF.

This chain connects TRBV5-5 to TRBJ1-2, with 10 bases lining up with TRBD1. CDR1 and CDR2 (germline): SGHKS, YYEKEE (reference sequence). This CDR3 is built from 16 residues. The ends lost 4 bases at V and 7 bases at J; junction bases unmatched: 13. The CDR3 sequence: CASSLDSGTGDSGYTF. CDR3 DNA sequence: TGTGCCAGCAGCCTTGACTCCGGGACAGGGGATTCTGGCTACACCTTC.